Listed below are T cell receptor beta chains from one sample, sequenced in a study of follicular helper T cells after annual influenza vaccination. Generated by immunoSEQ multiplex PCR, the TCRdb table keeps only in-frame clones and is missing some. This table has 4,500 to 5,500 clones, 82% appearing once. The material was CXCR5+ CD38- circulating T follicular helper cells from blood, obtained on the day of influenza vaccination. The receptors originated from an adult who received the influenza vaccine. Both conserved end residues are part of each CDR3. The D gene is left open where the match is weak. A row's size may be missing; if present it is once, few, many or a size class.

j_gene: TRBJ2-2; abundance: once; v_gene: TRBV6-5; d_gene: -; CDR3aa: CASSYGQGGYTGELFF; CDR3nt: TGTGCCAGCAGTTACGGGCAGGGGGGGTACACCGGGGAGCTGTTTTTT
j_gene: TRBJ2-7; abundance: -; v_gene: TRBV9; d_gene: TRBD1; CDR3aa: CASSAGQGAGYEQYF; CDR3nt: TGTGCCAGCAGCGCAGGACAGGGGGCTGGCTACGAGCAGTACTTC
j_gene: TRBJ1-1; abundance: once; v_gene: TRBV27; d_gene: TRBD1; CDR3aa: CASSPRDRETTEAFF; CDR3nt: TGTGCCAGCAGTCCTCGGGACAGGGAGACCACTGAAGCTTTCTTT
j_gene: TRBJ2-7; abundance: -; v_gene: TRBV18; d_gene: -; CDR3aa: CASSLQVSSYEQYF; CDR3nt: TGTGCCAGCTCACTTCAGGTTAGCTCCTACGAGCAGTACTTC
j_gene: TRBJ1-2; abundance: -; v_gene: TRBV6-1; d_gene: -; CDR3aa: CASSEWGREYGYTF; CDR3nt: TGTGCCAGCAGTGAATGGGGGAGGGAGTATGGCTACACCTTC
j_gene: TRBJ2-2; abundance: once; v_gene: TRBV6-1; d_gene: TRBD1; CDR3aa: CASRTGETGELFF; CDR3nt: TGTGCCAGCCGGACAGGGGAGACCGGGGAGCTGTTTTTT
j_gene: TRBJ1-3; abundance: -; v_gene: TRBV7-2; d_gene: -; CDR3aa: CATDRISGNTIYF; CDR3nt: TGTGCCACTGACAGGATCTCTGGAAACACCATATATTTT
j_gene: TRBJ1-1; abundance: -; v_gene: TRBV2; d_gene: -; CDR3aa: CASSQNPRRGEAFF; CDR3nt: TGTGCCAGCAGTCAAAATCCGCGACGAGGCGAAGCTTTCTTT
j_gene: TRBJ2-3; abundance: -; v_gene: TRBV5-1; d_gene: TRBD2; CDR3aa: CASNAGGTDTQYF; CDR3nt: TGCGCCAGCAACGCGGGGGGAACAGATACGCAGTATTTT
j_gene: TRBJ1-2; abundance: -; v_gene: TRBV2; d_gene: TRBD1; CDR3aa: CASGSGPGTAFLGYTF; CDR3nt: TGTGCCAGCGGCTCGGGGCCCGGGACAGCTTTCTTGGGCTACACCTTC
j_gene: TRBJ2-3; abundance: -; v_gene: TRBV4-3; d_gene: TRBD2; CDR3aa: CASSQGGGEDTQYF; CDR3nt: TGCGCCAGCAGCCAGGGCGGGGGGGAAGATACGCAGTATTTT
j_gene: TRBJ1-6; abundance: few; v_gene: TRBV7-2; d_gene: -; CDR3aa: CASSLEAGISAPLHF; CDR3nt: TGTGCCAGCAGCTTAGAGGCAGGGATATCGGCACCCCTCCACTTT
j_gene: TRBJ1-3; abundance: -; v_gene: TRBV18; d_gene: -; CDR3aa: CASSPLYGSGNTIYF; CDR3nt: TGTGCCAGCTCACCACTATACGGTTCTGGAAACACCATATATTTT
j_gene: TRBJ1-2; abundance: few; v_gene: TRBV7-2; d_gene: TRBD1; CDR3aa: CASSLHRGRDYGYTF; CDR3nt: TGTGCCAGCAGCCTCCACAGGGGGCGCGACTATGGCTACACCTTC
j_gene: TRBJ2-3; abundance: -; v_gene: TRBV9; d_gene: TRBD1; CDR3aa: CASSEQGVGDTQYF; CDR3nt: TGTGCCAGCAGCGAACAGGGGGTGGGAGATACGCAGTATTTT
j_gene: TRBJ2-4; abundance: once; v_gene: TRBV4-3; d_gene: TRBD2; CDR3aa: CASSQGVRRGGKNIQYF; CDR3nt: TGCGCCAGCAGCCAAGGAGTGCGGCGGGGGGGCAAAAACATTCAGTACTTC
j_gene: TRBJ2-1; abundance: -; v_gene: TRBV7-9; d_gene: TRBD2; CDR3aa: CASSLSGGDEQFF; CDR3nt: TGTGCCAGCAGCTTGAGCGGGGGTGATGAGCAGTTCTTC
j_gene: TRBJ2-2; abundance: -; v_gene: TRBV5-5; d_gene: -; CDR3aa: CASSPHTGELFF; CDR3nt: TGTGCCAGCAGCCCCCACACCGGGGAGCTGTTTTTT
j_gene: TRBJ1-3; abundance: -; v_gene: TRBV15; d_gene: -; CDR3aa: CATSRWGQGSSGNTIYF; CDR3nt: TGTGCCACCAGCAGATGGGGGCAGGGTAGCTCTGGAAACACCATATATTTT
j_gene: TRBJ2-5; abundance: few; v_gene: TRBV19; d_gene: -; CDR3aa: CASSLGHNKETQYF; CDR3nt: TGTGCCAGTAGTCTCGGCCACAACAAAGAGACCCAGTACTTC
j_gene: TRBJ2-1; abundance: -; v_gene: TRBV28; d_gene: TRBD1; CDR3aa: CASSIPKGAVGNEQFF; CDR3nt: TGTGCCAGCAGTATCCCCAAGGGGGCTGTCGGCAATGAGCAGTTCTTC
j_gene: TRBJ1-1; abundance: -; v_gene: TRBV19; d_gene: -; CDR3aa: CASRRKSGNTEAFF; CDR3nt: TGTGCCAGCAGGAGAAAATCCGGGAACACTGAAGCTTTCTTT
j_gene: TRBJ1-1; abundance: -; v_gene: TRBV18; d_gene: -; CDR3aa: CASSPPGGTEAFF; CDR3nt: TGTGCCAGCTCACCACCGGGAGGGACTGAAGCTTTCTTT
j_gene: TRBJ1-4; abundance: -; v_gene: TRBV4-2; d_gene: -; CDR3aa: CASSQDFQGREKLFF; CDR3nt: TGTGCCAGCAGCCAAGATTTTCAGGGCAGGGAAAAACTGTTTTTT
j_gene: TRBJ2-1; abundance: -; v_gene: TRBV9; d_gene: TRBD1; CDR3aa: CASSLGTGGINNEQFF; CDR3nt: TGTGCCAGCAGCCTCGGGACAGGGGGCATTAACAATGAGCAGTTCTTC
j_gene: TRBJ2-1; abundance: -; v_gene: TRBV7-3; d_gene: -; CDR3aa: CASSLTGQTNHEQFF; CDR3nt: TGTGCCAGCAGCTTAACGGGACAAACCAACCATGAGCAGTTCTTC
j_gene: TRBJ1-5; abundance: -; v_gene: TRBV19; d_gene: -; CDR3aa: CASSPGRDSNQPQHF; CDR3nt: TGTGCCAGTAGTCCCGGACGGGATAGCAATCAGCCCCAGCATTTT
j_gene: TRBJ2-5; abundance: -; v_gene: TRBV21-1; d_gene: -; CDR3aa: CASHARQKTQYF; CDR3nt: TGTGCCAGCCATGCACGACAAAAGACCCAGTACTTC
j_gene: TRBJ2-3; abundance: -; v_gene: TRBV7-7; d_gene: -; CDR3aa: CASSASGTDTQYF; CDR3nt: TGTGCTAGCAGCGCTTCGGGCACAGATACGCAGTATTTT
j_gene: TRBJ2-7; abundance: -; v_gene: TRBV6-1; d_gene: -; CDR3aa: CASTSPYEQYF; CDR3nt: TGTGCCAGCACCTCGCCCTACGAGCAGTACTTC
j_gene: TRBJ1-1; abundance: -; v_gene: TRBV6-6; d_gene: -; CDR3aa: CASSLPNTEAFF; CDR3nt: TGTGCCAGCAGTTTGCCAAACACTGAAGCTTTCTTT
j_gene: TRBJ2-2; abundance: -; v_gene: TRBV7-9; d_gene: -; CDR3aa: CASSSKEVSNTGELFF; CDR3nt: TGTGCCAGCAGCTCTAAAGAGGTTTCGAACACCGGGGAGCTGTTTTTT
j_gene: TRBJ2-7; abundance: -; v_gene: TRBV6-1; d_gene: -; CDR3aa: CASGGKGATYEQYF; CDR3nt: TGTGCCAGCGGGGGGAAGGGGGCTACCTACGAGCAGTACTTC
j_gene: TRBJ2-5; abundance: -; v_gene: TRBV15; d_gene: -; CDR3aa: CATSSGLEGRFGETQYF; CDR3nt: TGTGCCACCAGCAGTGGGTTGGAGGGGAGGTTCGGAGAGACCCAGTACTTC
j_gene: TRBJ2-5; abundance: -; v_gene: TRBV11-3; d_gene: -; CDR3aa: CASSLSYQETQYF; CDR3nt: TGTGCCAGCAGCTTATCGTACCAAGAGACCCAGTACTTC
j_gene: TRBJ1-6; abundance: once; v_gene: TRBV4-1; d_gene: -; CDR3aa: CASSQETASTLHF; CDR3nt: TGCGCCAGCAGCCAAGAAACAGCGTCGACCCTCCACTTT
j_gene: TRBJ2-3; abundance: -; v_gene: TRBV27; d_gene: -; CDR3aa: CASTLERGRSTDTQYF; CDR3nt: TGTGCCAGCACCCTAGAACGAGGGCGAAGCACAGATACGCAGTATTTT
j_gene: TRBJ2-1; abundance: -; v_gene: TRBV6-1; d_gene: -; CDR3aa: CASSSRGTYNEQFF; CDR3nt: TGTGCCAGCAGTTCGAGGGGTACCTACAATGAGCAGTTCTTC
j_gene: TRBJ1-4; abundance: -; v_gene: TRBV21-1; d_gene: -; CDR3aa: CASSPRDGTNEKLFF; CDR3nt: TGTGCCAGCAGCCCCCGGGACGGGACTAATGAAAAACTGTTTTTT
j_gene: TRBJ1-1; abundance: once; v_gene: TRBV19; d_gene: TRBD1; CDR3aa: CASRRDRERTEAFF; CDR3nt: TGTGCCAGTAGACGAGACAGGGAGAGAACTGAAGCTTTCTTT
j_gene: TRBJ1-6; abundance: -; v_gene: TRBV11-2; d_gene: -; CDR3aa: CASSLVPRANNSPLHF; CDR3nt: TGTGCCAGCAGCTTAGTCCCCAGGGCTAATAATTCACCCCTCCACTTT
j_gene: TRBJ2-2; abundance: -; v_gene: TRBV7-3; d_gene: TRBD2; CDR3aa: CASSLGTSGWNTGELFF; CDR3nt: TGTGCCAGCAGCTTAGGGACTAGCGGGTGGAACACCGGGGAGCTGTTTTTT
j_gene: TRBJ1-1; abundance: once; v_gene: TRBV29-1; d_gene: -; CDR3aa: CSAQAGLGAFF; CDR3nt: TGCAGCGCCCAGGCGGGGCTGGGGGCTTTCTTT
j_gene: TRBJ1-3; abundance: -; v_gene: TRBV2; d_gene: TRBD1; CDR3aa: CASRPGTGGNTIYF; CDR3nt: TGTGCCAGCAGACCTGGGACAGGCGGAAACACCATATATTTT
j_gene: TRBJ1-2; abundance: -; v_gene: TRBV5-5; d_gene: -; CDR3aa: CASSPLSLLQNYGYTF; CDR3nt: TGTGCCAGCAGCCCATTATCCCTCCTACAAAACTATGGCTACACCTTC
j_gene: TRBJ2-3; abundance: -; v_gene: TRBV18; d_gene: TRBD1; CDR3aa: CASSRGQGAGDTQYF; CDR3nt: TGTGCCAGCTCACGCGGACAGGGGGCTGGAGATACGCAGTATTTT
j_gene: TRBJ2-1; abundance: -; v_gene: TRBV15; d_gene: TRBD2; CDR3aa: CATSPRRGRGGNEQFF; CDR3nt: TGTGCCACCAGCCCCAGACGTGGACGGGGGGGCAATGAGCAGTTCTTC
j_gene: TRBJ2-3; abundance: -; v_gene: TRBV5-1; d_gene: TRBD2; CDR3aa: CASSLVLAGALGGDTQYF; CDR3nt: TGCGCCAGCAGCTTGGTATTAGCGGGGGCCCTTGGGGGAGATACGCAGTATTTT